This TCR beta chain was sequenced in a study of early T cells in non-severe SARS-CoV-2 infection. About the study: Bulk RNA taken from unsorted whole blood was sequenced, leaving chains unpaired. Findings and limits, study-wide: VDJdb-based matching was biased toward anti-spike CD8 responses and missed private and CD4 specificities.

The ends were cut back, 4 bases at V and 7 bases at J, with 7 bases in the middle. CDR3 size: 12 residues. In germline, CDR1 is SGHDN, CDR2 FVKESK. As part of library construction, unique molecular identifiers were attached to individual cDNA molecules. TCRdb fed the 5' RACE reads into MiXCR, producing one record per CDR3 protein. The sample has 40,000 to 55,000 distinct CDR3 sequences, around 7.7% seen once; the top ten hold 5% to 6.5%. The table lists this clonotype with many counts. Its antigen is unknown. The specimen was whole blood. The clonotype comes from an adult who was a healthcare worker with PCR-confirmed SARS-CoV-2 infection or an uninfected control (not recorded which). J is TRBJ2-2 and V is TRBV14; D unclear. The CDR3 DNA sequence: TGTGCCAGCAGCCTCATTATCGGGGAGCTGTTTTTT. It specifies CASSLIIGELFF.